This T cell receptor (beta chain) was sequenced in a study of T cell repertoires in cytomegalovirus infection. The length of the CDR3 is 16 residues. The V end was cut by 5 bases, the J end by 2 bases, with 17 bases between. The germline V gene encodes CDR1 SGHTA and CDR2 FQGTGA. TCRdb reprocessed the reads with MiXCR, giving one entry per CDR3 protein. The profile covers around 280,000 distinct CDR3 sequences, with 9.6% appearing a single time and 2% to 3% taken by the ten largest. This clonotype was seen at least ten times. The V gene is TRBV7-3, the J gene TRBJ2-3, with D tentatively TRBD1 or TRBD2 (5 bases each). The sequence was obtained from a human donor in good health (CMV status not recorded). Some clones in this sample may be carry-over from other donors' samples. Input material: PBMCs. Written as DNA, the CDR3 is TGTGCCAGCAGCGCGACCTCGGGGACCGACACAGATACGCAGTATTTT. Amino acid sequence: CASSATSGTDTDTQYF.